This TCR beta chain stems from a study of blood T cells in healthy people across ages. This clonotype has just one count. Given a much more abundant clone one base away, this may be a read error. Sample-barcoded 5' priming and a J-beta primer mix drove a second PCR of about 7 to 11 cycles. Via MiXCR, TCRdb re-called the 5' RACE reads, giving one row per CDR3 protein. The data show 600,000 or so distinct CDR3 sequences, 47% seen once. CDR3 length equals 16 residues. Germline V gene sequence: CDR1 MNHNS, CDR2 SASEGT. Every sample yielded at least 6 million isolated PBMCs. The chain recombines TRBV6-1 with TRBJ2-3; 10 nucleotides align to TRBD2. This clonotype originated in an elderly man in good health. Sequenced sample: blood. The CDR3 DNA reads as TGTGCCAGTAGGAAGGGGGGAGCGGGAGGGAGGGATACGCGGTATTTT. The encoded protein is CASRKGGAGGRDTRYF.